These 15 T cell receptor beta chains came from one sample sequenced in a study of T cell changes during pregnancy in multiple sclerosis. This table comes from immunoSEQ multiplex PCR, and its TCRdb copy is limited to in-frame clones, with some not included. The table lists approximately 45,000 clones, roughly 92% of them singletons. The starting material was CD4+ T cells from peripheral blood mononuclear cells, obtained in the first trimester of pregnancy. These receptors were taken from a female donor with multiple sclerosis, enrolled in a pregnancy study.

The chain joins TRBV2 to TRBJ2-7; TRBD1 matches at 8 bases. J gave up 8 bases and V 3 bases, and 9 bases lay outside the gene matches. Germline CDR1 SNHLY, CDR2 FYNNEI. This CDR3 is 14 amino acids long. The CDR3 loop is CASSDRDRTTKQYF. CDR3 in DNA: TGTGCCAGCAGTGATCGGGACAGGACGACTAAGCAGTACTTC.

The rearrangement links TRBV30 to TRBJ2-5; D perhaps matches TRBD2 (6 bases). The germline V gene encodes CDR1 GTSNPN and CDR2 SVGIG (reference sequence). This CDR3 spans 13 amino acids. Trimming took off 0 bases at V and 5 bases at J, with 10 bases between the two ends. The CDR3 DNA reads TGTGCCTGGAGTGTAGGCCGGGGGGAGACCCAGTACTTC. Translated: CAWSVGRGETQYF.

CDR3 loop: CARSPCDSEAFF. The CDR3 DNA reads as TGTGCCAGAAGCCCGTGCGACAGTGAAGCTTTCTTT. V usage is TRBV5-3 and J usage is TRBJ1-1; weak D call: TRBD1 (5 bases). TRBV5-3 is reported as an ORF; its role is uncertain. The CDR3 runs 12 residues. Trimming removed 4 bases at V and 7 bases at J, with 11 bases between.

A few counts support this clone. The chain joins TRBV11-2 to TRBJ2-2; D is ambiguous. The ends were cut back, 5 bases at V and 7 bases at J, with 11 bases in the middle. Germline CDR1 reads SGHAT; CDR2 reads FQNNGV. The CDR3 covers 13 residues. DNA of the CDR3: TGTGCCAGCAGCCGAGATTATGGCGGGGAGCTGTTTTTT. Its translation: CASSRDYGGELFF.

The chain carries TRBV2 and TRBJ2-1; 14 nucleotides match TRBD2. From germline, CDR1 is SNHLY and CDR2 FYNNEI. The CDR3 runs to 16 residues. J lost 6 bases, V lost 4 bases, and 5 bases had no gene match. The DNA for the CDR3 is TGTGCCAGCAGTGTGGGGACTAGCGGGAGTATCAATGAGCAGTTCTTC. Translated, it gives CASSVGTSGSINEQFF. Full variable domain (missing parts from reference TRBV2 and TRBJ2-1): EPEVTQTPSHQVTQMGQEVILRCVPISNHLYFYWYRQILGQKVEFLVSFYNNEISEKSEIFDDQFSVERPDGSNFTLKIRSTKLEDSAMYFCASSVGTSGSINEQFFGPGTRLTVL.

V is TRBV10-3 and J is TRBJ2-2; D is possibly TRBD1 (5 bases). This CDR3 has 14 residues. The germline V and J ends were trimmed by 10 bases and 0 bases, with 12 bases remaining between them. Germline V gene sequence: CDR1 ENHRY, CDR2 SYGVKD. CDR3 in amino acids: CATLGQANTGELFF. For the CDR3, the DNA is TGTGCCACCCTGGGGCAGGCGAACACCGGGGAGCTGTTTTTT.

The rearrangement links TRBV4-3 to TRBJ2-7, with TRBD2 identical over 8 bases. V lost 1 base and J lost 5; bases outside the gene matches: 7. Germline V gene data show CDR1 as LGHNA and CDR2 as YSLEER. The CDR3 runs 15 residues. CDR3: CASSQGFAGGDEQYF. In nucleotides, the CDR3 is TGCGCCAGCAGCCAAGGGTTCGCGGGGGGCGACGAGCAGTACTTC.

The chain uses TRBV19 and TRBJ2-2; 9 bases are shared with TRBD1. The trim removed 6 bases at V and 5 bases at J, leaving 4 bases unmatched. This CDR3 is 14 amino acids long. The germline V gene encodes CDR1 LNHDA and CDR2 SQIVND (reference sequence). CDR3 DNA: TGTGCCAGTAGGAGGGACAGGGTTACCGGGGAGCTGTTTTTT. This codes for CASRRDRVTGELFF.

The chain joins TRBV4-1 to TRBJ2-5, with a weak D call TRBD2 (6 bases). V dropped 0 bases and J dropped 5 bases, with 16 bases sitting between them. This CDR3 spans 16 amino acids. The germline gives CDR1 MGHRA, CDR2 YSYEKL. CDR3 amino acids: CASSQDLGGLRETQYF. CDR3 DNA sequence: TGCGCCAGCAGCCAAGATCTGGGGGGATTGAGGGAGACCCAGTACTTC.

V and J are TRBV5-6 and TRBJ1-2; 7 positions match TRBD1. This CDR3 has 15 residues. Trimming took 1 base from V and 4 from J; bases not matched to a gene: 7. Germline values: CDR1 SGHDT, CDR2 YYEEEE. The CDR3 region has the DNA TGTGCCAGCAGCTTGTCAGGGGGAACGGGCTATGGCTACACCTTC. It is translated as CASSLSGGTGYGYTF.

The chain joins TRBV5-4 to TRBJ2-3; 14 positions match TRBD2. CDR3 length: 18 amino acids. With 0 bases clipped from V and 0 bases from J, the junction kept 3 bases outside the gene matches. Germline assignment: CDR1 SGHNT and CDR2 YYREEE (reference sequence). Written as DNA, the CDR3 is TGTGCCAGCAGCTTGGGGGGACTAGCGGGAGTTAGCACAGATACGCAGTATTTT. It yields the protein CASSLGGLAGVSTDTQYF.

The genes are TRBV5-1 and TRBJ2-7, with D perhaps TRBD1 (7 bases). This CDR3 has 14 amino acids. Trimming shortened V by 0 bases and J by 4 bases, and 11 bases separated the two germline ends. Germline CDR1 SGHRS, CDR2 YFSETQ. The CDR3 is CASSLVQGRYEQYF. CDR3 DNA: TGCGCCAGCAGCTTGGTACAGGGGAGGTACGAGCAGTACTTC. Combining the CDR3 with reference TRBV5-1 and TRBJ2-7 gives the whole variable domain KAGVTQTPRYLIKTRGQQVTLSCSPISGHRSVSWYQQTPGQGLQFLFEYFSETQRNKGNFPGRFSGRQFSNSRSEMNVSTLELGDSALYLCASSLVQGRYEQYFGPGTRLTVT.

This clone was recorded a few times. V usage is TRBV7-2 and J usage is TRBJ1-5, with D possibly matching TRBD1 (6 bases). This CDR3 contains 14 residues. The germline V and J ends were trimmed by 5 bases and 2 bases, with 10 bases remaining between them. Germline assignment: CDR1 SGHTA and CDR2 FQGNSA. CDR3 sequence reads: CASSPSGGNQPQHF. CDR3 coding DNA: TGTGCCAGCAGCCCATCAGGGGGCAATCAGCCCCAGCATTTT.

This chain uses TRBV18 with TRBJ2-7; TRBD1 is a possible D gene (6 bases). Germline V lookup: CDR1 KGHSH, CDR2 LQKENI. Trimming pared 2 bases from V and 2 bases from J, leaving 10 bases between. The CDR3 spans 14 residues. CDR3 region: CASSPDRIAYEQYF. CDR3 sequence (DNA): TGTGCCAGCTCACCAGACAGGATCGCCTACGAGCAGTACTTC.

This rearrangement joins TRBV7-2 to TRBJ1-2; 7 positions match TRBD1. CDR1 is SGHTA, CDR2 FQGNSA, per germline. After removal of 6 bases from V and 4 bases from J, the junction contained 11 bases not matched to a gene. The CDR3 is 15 amino acids. The CDR3 DNA is TGTGCCAGCAGAGATCAGGGGGTCGGGTCCTATGGCTACACCTTC. Its translation is CASRDQGVGSYGYTF.